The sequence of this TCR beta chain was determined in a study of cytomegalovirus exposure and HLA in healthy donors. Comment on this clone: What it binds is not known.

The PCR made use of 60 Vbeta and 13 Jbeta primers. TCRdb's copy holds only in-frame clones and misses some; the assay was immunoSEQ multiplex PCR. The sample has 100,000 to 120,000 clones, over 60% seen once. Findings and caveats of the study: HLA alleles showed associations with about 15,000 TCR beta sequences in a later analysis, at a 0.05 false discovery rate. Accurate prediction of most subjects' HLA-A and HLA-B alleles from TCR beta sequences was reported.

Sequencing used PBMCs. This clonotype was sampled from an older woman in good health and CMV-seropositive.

The CDR3 region is CASSEGPFGGSSGANVLTF. CDR3 DNA sequence: TGTGCCAGCAGCGAAGGTCCCTTTGGGGGCTCCTCTGGGGCCAACGTCCTGACTTTC. This rearrangement joins TRBV9 to TRBJ2-6; TRBD1 is a possible D gene (6 bases). This CDR3 is 19 amino acids long. V dropped 3 bases and J dropped 0 bases, with 19 bases sitting between them. Germline CDR1 is SGDLS and CDR2 is YYNGEE.